Reported below is one TCR beta chain. Its antigen is not known. The record originates from a study of T-cell memory formation after mild COVID-19. Study observations and caveats: While clones contracting from day 15 to 85 were balanced between CD4 and CD8, later expanders leaned CD4+.

The CDR3 totals 14 residues. The ends were cut back, 6 bases at V and 3 bases at J, with 12 bases in the middle. Via MiXCR, TCRdb re-called the 5' RACE reads, giving one row per CDR3 protein. The sample includes about 200,000 distinct CDR3 sequences, around 9.5% of them seen just once. The sequenced material came from PBMCs or a T cell subset sorted from them (not recorded which). The TCR comes from a young man who had mild COVID-19 (a few samples of this study predate the infection). Cell type and time point are not known. The gene calls are TRBV12-3 or TRBV12-4 and TRBJ1-5; weak D call: TRBD1 (6 bases). The chain's CDR3 is CASRPQGNNQPQHF. For the CDR3, the DNA is TGTGCCAGCAGACCCCAGGGGAACAATCAGCCCCAGCATTTT.